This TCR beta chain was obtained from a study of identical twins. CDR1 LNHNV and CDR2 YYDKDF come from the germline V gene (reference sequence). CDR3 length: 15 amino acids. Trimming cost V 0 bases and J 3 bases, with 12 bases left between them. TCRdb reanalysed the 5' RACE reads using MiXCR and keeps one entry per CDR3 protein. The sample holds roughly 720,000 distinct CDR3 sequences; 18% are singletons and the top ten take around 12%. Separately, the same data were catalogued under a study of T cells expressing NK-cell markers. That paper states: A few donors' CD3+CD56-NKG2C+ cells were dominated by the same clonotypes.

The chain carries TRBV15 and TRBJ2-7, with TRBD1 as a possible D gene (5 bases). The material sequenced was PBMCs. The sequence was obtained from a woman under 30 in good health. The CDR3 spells CATSRDGHSLYEQYF. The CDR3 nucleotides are TGTGCCACCAGCAGAGATGGACATTCCCTCTACGAGCAGTACTTC.